Listed below are T cell receptor beta chains from one sample, sequenced in a study of response to subunit inactivated influenza vaccine. One entry per CDR3 protein, called by TCRdb with MiXCR from the RT-PCR reads. The table lists roughly 650,000 distinct CDR3 sequences, approximately 15% of them singletons. The material sequenced was PBMCs from blood, taken roughly 12 days after vaccination. Receptors were obtained from a man aged 45 to 65 who received an inactivated influenza vaccine. CDR3s include the opening cysteine and the closing phenylalanine or tryptophan. The order of the fields is J gene, V gene, D gene, clone size, CDR3 protein, CDR3 DNA. A D gene is named only where the DNA matches it firmly. Expanded clones are given a class, and other clones once, few, many or no size at all.

TRBJ2-3,TRBV6-5,TRBD2,-,CASSYSSGSGVDTQYF,TGTGCCAGCAGTTACTCGAGCGGGAGTGGTGTAGATACGCAGTATTTT
TRBJ2-3,TRBV7-9,-,few,CASSAVWGVSTDTQYF,TGTGCCAGCAGCGCCGTGTGGGGGGTAAGCACAGATACGCAGTATTTT
TRBJ2-5,TRBV19,-,few,CASSPRSGTFTETQYF,TGTGCCAGTAGTCCACGTTCGGGGACTTTCACGGAGACCCAGTACTTC
TRBJ2-7,TRBV5-1,-,few,CASSLKPERGYEQYF,TGCGCCAGCAGCTTGAAACCAGAACGAGGCTACGAGCAGTACTTC
TRBJ1-2,TRBV7-9,TRBD1,many,CASSPLTGALGYGYTF,TGTGCCAGCAGCCCCCTAACAGGGGCTCTGGGCTATGGCTACACCTTC
TRBJ2-1,TRBV24-1,-,few,CATSDPLMQQFF,TGTGCCACCAGTGATCCACTAATGCAGCAGTTCTTC
TRBJ2-3,TRBV10-3,-,few,CAISVGVNSGSTDTQYF,TGTGCCATCAGTGTCGGCGTAAACAGCGGTTCCACAGATACGCAGTATTTT
TRBJ2-2,TRBV9,-,many,CASSVATGELFF,TGTGCCAGCAGCGTGGCGACCGGGGAGCTGTTTTTT
TRBJ2-3,TRBV4-2,TRBD2,-,CASSGTGTSGGAIDTQYF,TGTGCCAGCAGCGGCACCGGGACTAGCGGGGGGGCAATTGATACGCAGTATTTT
TRBJ2-7,TRBV20-1,TRBD2,-,CSARDIRMGLVGEQYF,TGCAGTGCTAGAGACATTAGAATGGGACTAGTCGGTGAGCAGTACTTC
TRBJ2-3,TRBV4-1,TRBD2,few,CASRATGLVAGTDTQYF,TGCGCCAGCAGGGCTACCGGACTAGTAGCTGGCACAGATACGCAGTATTTT
TRBJ1-5,TRBV18,-,few,CASSPRRGDAQPQHF,TGTGCCAGCTCACCACGAAGGGGGGACGCGCAGCCCCAGCATTTT
TRBJ2-1,TRBV3-1,-,few,CASSQSGARGGNEQFF,TGTGCCAGCAGCCAGTCGGGGGCCAGGGGCGGCAATGAGCAGTTCTTC
TRBJ2-3,TRBV5-1,-,many,CASSLQPAGTQYF,TGCGCCAGCAGCTTGCAACCCGCAGGCACGCAGTATTTT
TRBJ2-2,TRBV9,-,-,CASSVGPTPGGNTGELFF,TGTGCCAGCAGCGTAGGTCCGACCCCCGGCGGGAACACCGGGGAGCTGTTTTTT
TRBJ2-7,TRBV11-2,-,few,CASSLTAGLTKTYEQYF,TGTGCCAGCAGCTTAACGGCAGGGTTAACAAAAACCTACGAGCAGTACTTC
TRBJ2-7,TRBV29-1,TRBD1,few,CSVAMTGGYYEQYF,TGCAGCGTCGCAATGACAGGGGGCTATTACGAGCAGTACTTC
TRBJ2-5,TRBV9,-,few,CASSVGIHQETQYF,TGTGCCAGCAGCGTAGGTATACACCAAGAGACCCAGTACTTC
TRBJ2-5,TRBV6-1,TRBD2,-,CASRDTGARGGTQYF,TGTGCCAGCAGAGACACCGGGGCCCGGGGGGGGACCCAGTACTTC
TRBJ2-5,TRBV5-1,TRBD1,few,CASSPGQGGIQETQYF,TGCGCCAGCAGCCCCGGACAGGGGGGGATCCAAGAGACCCAGTACTTC
TRBJ2-1,TRBV11-2,TRBD2,-,CASSTPDPGTSGTNEQFF,TGTGCCAGCAGCACTCCTGACCCCGGGACTAGCGGAACAAATGAGCAGTTCTTC
TRBJ1-6,TRBV27,-,-,CASSLASGVNSPLHF,TGTGCCAGCAGTTTGGCCTCAGGGGTTAATTCACCCCTCCACTTT
TRBJ2-2,TRBV6-2/TRBV6-3,-,-,CASSQSANTGELFF,TGTGCCAGCAGCCAGAGCGCTAACACCGGGGAGCTGTTTTTT
TRBJ2-1,TRBV7-2,TRBD1,-,CASSPRDRRGNEQFF,TGTGCCAGCAGCCCTCGGGACAGAAGGGGCAATGAGCAGTTCTTC